This is a list of T cell receptor beta chains from one sample in a study of PD-1 blockade in classical Hodgkin lymphoma. The protocol was immunoSEQ multiplex PCR, while the TCRdb copy is restricted to in-frame clones and leaves out a portion. Among 9,300 or so clones, 74% were seen once, and the ten largest hold about a tenth. This specimen was CD8+ T cells from blood, taken before the fourth cycle of nivolumab. The receptors were gathered from a human donor with classical Hodgkin lymphoma. Each CDR3 is given with its conserved first and last residue.

J gene	V gene	CDR3 length	CDR3 protein
TRBJ2-3	TRBV7-9	13	CASSPRGPDTQYF
TRBJ2-1	TRBV5-6	16	CASSFSFSSANNEQFF
TRBJ2-7	TRBV7-2	13	CASSLTSGSEQYF
TRBJ1-1	TRBV30	13	CAWNDRGYTEAFF
TRBJ2-5	TRBV11-2	14	CASSSTGQTGTQYF
TRBJ1-2	TRBV7-8	14	CASSLYGGDYGYTF
TRBJ2-7	TRBV11-2	12	CASSFTLGEQYF
TRBJ1-1	TRBV30	14	CAWSVGIMNTEAFF
TRBJ2-7	TRBV7-9	13	CASSYLWGYEQYF
TRBJ1-2	TRBV29-1	13	CSVEGTANYGYTF
TRBJ1-5	TRBV4-1	16	CASSQMGVGVNQPQHF
TRBJ1-6	TRBV19	13	CASSSGQPSPLHF
TRBJ2-1	TRBV28	10	CASSLVEQFF
TRBJ2-7	TRBV27	12	CASSFSGYEQYF